This is a list of T cell receptor beta chains from one sample in a study of cytomegalovirus exposure and HLA in healthy donors. Profiled with immunoSEQ multiplex PCR; TCRdb holds only in-frame clones, not every one. The sample lists 60,000 to 70,000 clones, about four fifths seen once, with about 8% in the top ten. Sequencing used PBMCs. These TCRs come from a man between 18 and 35 years old in good health and CMV-seropositive. Both conserved end residues are part of each CDR3. The D gene is left open where the match is weak. Expanded clones get a size class; other rows say once, few or many, or leave the size out.

-,TRBV4-1,-,TRBJ2-6,CASSQDTGIFSGANVLTF,TGCGCCAGCAGCCAAGATACAGGGATCTTCTCTGGGGCCAACGTCCTGACTTTC
TRBD2,TRBV25-1,-,TRBJ2-1,CASSEHGGRANEQFF,TGTGCCAGCAGTGAACACGGCGGGAGGGCCAATGAGCAGTTCTTC
-,TRBV10-1,-,TRBJ2-3,CASSESSGGRTDTQYF,TGCGCCAGCAGTGAGTCCTCCGGGGGACGCACAGATACGCAGTATTTT
TRBD1,TRBV30,-,TRBJ2-7,CAWSVRQGAQALSYEQYF,TGTGCCTGGAGTGTGAGGCAGGGGGCGCAAGCCCTAAGCTACGAGCAGTACTTC
TRBD2,TRBV11-2,few,TRBJ2-3,CASSTSGRDTQYF,TGTGCCAGCTCAACTAGCGGGAGGGATACGCAGTATTTT
-,TRBV5-4,-,TRBJ1-2,CASTDTVNYGYTF,TGTGCCAGCACCGACACCGTCAACTATGGCTACACCTTC
-,TRBV30,-,TRBJ1-1,CAWKVESSTEAFF,TGTGCCTGGAAAGTAGAGTCCTCCACTGAAGCTTTCTTT
-,TRBV29-1,-,TRBJ1-1,CSVGARQNMNTEAFF,TGCAGCGTGGGGGCCCGACAGAATATGAACACTGAAGCTTTCTTT
-,TRBV7-9,-,TRBJ2-1,CASYGEQGGGEQFF,TGTGCCAGCTACGGAGAACAAGGGGGTGGTGAGCAGTTCTTC
-,TRBV7-8,-,TRBJ2-5,CASSLPGNQETQYF,TGTGCCAGCAGCTTACCCGGGAATCAAGAGACCCAGTACTTC
-,TRBV30,-,TRBJ1-1,CAWVLNTEAFF,TGTGCCTGGGTTCTAAACACTGAAGCTTTCTTT
TRBD2,TRBV5-4,-,TRBJ2-2,CASSLGLAGGPNTGELFF,TGTGCCAGCAGCTTGGGACTAGCGGGAGGCCCTAACACCGGGGAGCTGTTTTTT
-,TRBV27,few,TRBJ1-2,CASSPGEDYGYTF,TGTGCCAGCAGCCCCGGGGAGGACTATGGCTACACCTTC
-,TRBV19,-,TRBJ1-5,CASSMDYGSQPQHF,TGTGCCAGTAGTATGGACTATGGTAGTCAGCCCCAGCATTTT
-,TRBV5-4,-,TRBJ1-6,CASSLEGSSYNSPLHF,TGTGCCAGCAGCTTGGAAGGGAGCTCCTATAATTCACCCCTCCACTTT
-,TRBV6-1,few,TRBJ2-7,CASSDGRGYEQYF,TGTGCCAGCAGTGACGGCAGGGGTTACGAGCAGTACTTC
-,TRBV4-1,few,TRBJ1-1,CASSQVLRLPAFF,TGCGCCAGCAGCCAAGTTTTGAGACTGCCAGCTTTCTTT
TRBD2,TRBV30,-,TRBJ2-1,CAGRWLAGVADEQFF,TGTGCCGGGCGTTGGCTAGCGGGAGTAGCGGATGAGCAGTTCTTC
TRBD1,TRBV7-2,-,TRBJ1-5,CASSFGAGGYSNQPQHF,TGTGCCAGCAGCTTTGGGGCAGGGGGCTATAGCAATCAGCCCCAGCATTTT
TRBD2,TRBV2,-,TRBJ2-7,CASSQSSGGEQYF,TGTGCCAGCAGTCAATCCTCGGGGGGGGAGCAGTACTTC
-,TRBV29-1,-,TRBJ1-4,CSVLKGDGNEKLFF,TGCAGCGTGTTGAAGGGGGACGGAAATGAAAAACTGTTTTTT
-,TRBV30,-,TRBJ1-5,CAWSVGGLGNQPQHF,TGTGCCTGGAGTGTAGGGGGATTGGGCAATCAGCCCCAGCATTTT
TRBD1,TRBV5-1,-,TRBJ2-6,CASRTGAGANVLTF,TGCGCCAGCAGGACAGGGGCGGGGGCCAACGTCCTGACTTTC
TRBD1,TRBV10-3,few,TRBJ2-1,CATLAGQAKFF,TGTGCCACCCTGGCGGGACAGGCCAAGTTCTTC
-,TRBV30,once,TRBJ1-3,CAWSVSGNTIYF,TGTGCCTGGAGTGTAAGCGGAAACACCATATATTTT
-,TRBV30,-,TRBJ1-1,CAGRGETEAFF,TGTGCCGGGCGTGGAGAGACTGAAGCTTTCTTT
TRBD2,TRBV6-1,-,TRBJ2-3,CASSEWTSHGTDTQYF,TGTGCCAGCAGTGAGTGGACTAGCCACGGAACAGATACGCAGTATTTT
TRBD2,TRBV29-1,-,TRBJ2-3,CSVVKERGRRSSTDTQYF,TGCAGCGTTGTAAAAGAGCGGGGCAGACGCTCTAGCACAGATACGCAGTATTTT
-,TRBV9,-,TRBJ2-2,CASSGGQANTGELFF,TGTGCCAGCAGCGGGGGCCAGGCGAACACCGGGGAGCTGTTTTTT
-,TRBV21-1,-,TRBJ2-4,CASRQERARARAKNIQYF,TGTGCCAGCAGGCAAGAAAGGGCCAGGGCAAGGGCCAAAAACATTCAGTACTTC
-,TRBV28,-,TRBJ2-7,CASRPGQLTYEQYF,TGTGCCAGCAGGCCGGGACAACTGACCTACGAGCAGTACTTC
TRBD1,TRBV4-2,many,TRBJ1-6,CASSPRTGEDNSPLHF,TGTGCCAGCAGCCCGCGGACAGGGGAGGATAATTCACCCCTCCACTTT
-,TRBV30,-,TRBJ2-7,CAWSFLSYEQYF,TGTGCCTGGAGTTTCCTCTCCTACGAGCAGTACTTC
-,TRBV2,-,TRBJ1-6,CASSDLGQKVDSPLHF,TGTGCCAGCAGTGATTTGGGACAAAAGGTTGATTCACCCCTCCACTTT
-,TRBV7-9,once,TRBJ1-1,CASSRGGRLNTEAFF,TGTGCCAGCAGCCGAGGGGGTAGGCTGAACACTGAAGCTTTCTTT
TRBD1,TRBV7-8,-,TRBJ1-1,CASSLVGQDLFAFF,TGTGCCAGCAGCTTAGTAGGACAGGACCTCTTCGCTTTCTTT
TRBD2,TRBV30,-,TRBJ2-7,CAWSRIPGLAGPYEQYF,TGTGCCTGGAGCCGGATACCGGGACTAGCGGGCCCCTACGAGCAGTACTTC
TRBD1,TRBV28,-,TRBJ2-7,CASSLRDRGYEQYF,TGTGCCAGCAGTCTCCGGGACAGGGGCTACGAGCAGTACTTC
TRBD1,TRBV6-1,-,TRBJ1-4,CATPADRGDNEKLFF,TGTGCCACCCCGGCCGACAGGGGCGATAATGAAAAACTGTTTTTT
-,TRBV7-9,-,TRBJ1-1,CASSIGSDTEAFF,TGTGCCAGCAGCATCGGGAGTGACACTGAAGCTTTCTTT
-,TRBV4-1,-,TRBJ1-5,CASRPQRTSNQPQHF,TGCGCCAGCAGACCACAGCGGACTAGCAATCAGCCCCAGCATTTT
TRBD2,TRBV27,few,TRBJ2-3,CASRAGTSGTDTQYF,TGTGCCAGCAGGGCGGGGACTAGCGGCACAGATACGCAGTATTTT
-,TRBV30,-,TRBJ1-2,CAWSVQTNNYGYTF,TGTGCCTGGAGTGTACAGACTAATAACTATGGCTACACCTTC
TRBD1,TRBV30,-,TRBJ1-6,CAWSADRDNSPLHF,TGTGCCTGGAGCGCCGACAGGGATAATTCACCCCTCCACTTT
TRBD2,TRBV4-1,-,TRBJ2-3,CASSQVTSGGYTDTQYF,TGCGCCAGCAGCCAAGTTACTAGCGGGGGATACACAGATACGCAGTATTTT
-,TRBV6-1,-,TRBJ2-7,CASSQEEAYEQYF,TGTGCCAGCAGTCAGGAGGAGGCCTACGAGCAGTACTTC